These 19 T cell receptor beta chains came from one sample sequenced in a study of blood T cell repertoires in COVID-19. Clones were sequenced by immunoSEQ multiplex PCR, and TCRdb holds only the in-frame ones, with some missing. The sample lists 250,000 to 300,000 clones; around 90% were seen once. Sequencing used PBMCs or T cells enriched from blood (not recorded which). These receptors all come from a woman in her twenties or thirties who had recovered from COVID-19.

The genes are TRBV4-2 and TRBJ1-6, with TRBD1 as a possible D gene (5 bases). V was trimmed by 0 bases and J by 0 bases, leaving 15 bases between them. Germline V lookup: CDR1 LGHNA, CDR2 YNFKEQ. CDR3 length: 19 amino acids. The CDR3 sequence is CASSQDRAGGSSYNSPLHF. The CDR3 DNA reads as TGTGCCAGCAGCCAAGATCGGGCGGGGGGAAGCTCCTATAATTCACCCCTCCACTTT.

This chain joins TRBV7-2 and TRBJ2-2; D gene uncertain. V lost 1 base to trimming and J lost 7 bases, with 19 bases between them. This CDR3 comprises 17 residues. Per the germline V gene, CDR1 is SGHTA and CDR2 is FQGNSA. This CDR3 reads CASSLDMSVGSYGELFF. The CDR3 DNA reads TGTGCCAGCAGCTTAGACATGTCGGTCGGGTCATACGGGGAGCTGTTTTTT.

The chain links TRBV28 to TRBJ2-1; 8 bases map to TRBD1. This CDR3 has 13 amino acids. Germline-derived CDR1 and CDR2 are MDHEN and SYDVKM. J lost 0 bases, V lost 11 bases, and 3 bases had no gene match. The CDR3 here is CAGGTGSYNEQFF. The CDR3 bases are TGTGCCGGGGGGACAGGCTCCTACAATGAGCAGTTCTTC.

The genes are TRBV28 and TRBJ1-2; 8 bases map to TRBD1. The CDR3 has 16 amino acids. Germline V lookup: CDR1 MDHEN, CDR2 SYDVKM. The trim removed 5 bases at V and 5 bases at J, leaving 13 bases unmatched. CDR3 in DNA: TGTGCCAGCAGTCTAGACATGGCAGGGGGCAGATATGGCTACACCTTC. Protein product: CASSLDMAGGRYGYTF.

The CDR3 DNA is TGTGCCAGCTCACAAAGGGACAGGGGAAACACCATATATTTT. As protein: CASSQRDRGNTIYF. The chain uses TRBV18 and TRBJ1-3; 8 nucleotides align to TRBD1. This CDR3 is built from 14 residues. The J segment lost 4 bases and the V segment lost 4 bases, leaving 3 bases of the junction unmatched. Germline values: CDR1 KGHSH, CDR2 LQKENI. Supplemented by reference TRBV18 and TRBJ1-3, the full variable domain reads NAGVMQNPRHLVRRRGQEARLRCSPMKGHSHVYWYRQLPEEGLKFMVYLQKENIIDESGMPKERFSAEFPKEGPSILRIQQVVRGDSAAYFCASSQRDRGNTIYFGEGSWLTVV.

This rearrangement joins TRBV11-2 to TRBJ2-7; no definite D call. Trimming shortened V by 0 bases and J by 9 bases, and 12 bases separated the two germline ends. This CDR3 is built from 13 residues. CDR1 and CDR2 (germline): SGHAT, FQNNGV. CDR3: CASSLELQAGQYF. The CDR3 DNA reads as TGTGCCAGCAGCTTAGAGCTCCAGGCTGGGCAGTACTTC.

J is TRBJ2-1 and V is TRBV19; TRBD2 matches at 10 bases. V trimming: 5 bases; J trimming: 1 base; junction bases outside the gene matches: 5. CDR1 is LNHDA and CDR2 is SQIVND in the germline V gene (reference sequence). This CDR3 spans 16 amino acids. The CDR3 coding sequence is TGTGCCAGTAGTGTGGCTAGCGGGAGTTCCTACAATGAGCAGTTCTTC. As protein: CASSVASGSSYNEQFF.

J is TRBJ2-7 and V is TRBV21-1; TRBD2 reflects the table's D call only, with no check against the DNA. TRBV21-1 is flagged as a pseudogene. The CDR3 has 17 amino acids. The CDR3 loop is CASSKNGSETNSYEQYF. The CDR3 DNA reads TGTGCCAGCAGCAAAAACGGGAGTGAAACCAACTCCTACGAGCAGTACTTC.

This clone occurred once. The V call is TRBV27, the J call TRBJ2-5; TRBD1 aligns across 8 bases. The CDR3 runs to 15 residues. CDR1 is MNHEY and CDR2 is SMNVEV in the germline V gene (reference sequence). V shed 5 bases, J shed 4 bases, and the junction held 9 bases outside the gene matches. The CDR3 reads CASSEGQGWVETQYF. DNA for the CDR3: TGTGCCAGCAGTGAAGGACAGGGATGGGTAGAGACCCAGTACTTC.

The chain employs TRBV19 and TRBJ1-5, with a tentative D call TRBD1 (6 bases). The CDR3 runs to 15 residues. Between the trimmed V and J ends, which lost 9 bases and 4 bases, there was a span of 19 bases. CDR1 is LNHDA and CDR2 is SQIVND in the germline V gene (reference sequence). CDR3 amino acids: CASKGTGQGNQPQHF. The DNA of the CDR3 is TGTGCCAGCAAAGGAACCGGCCAGGGGAATCAGCCCCAGCATTTT.

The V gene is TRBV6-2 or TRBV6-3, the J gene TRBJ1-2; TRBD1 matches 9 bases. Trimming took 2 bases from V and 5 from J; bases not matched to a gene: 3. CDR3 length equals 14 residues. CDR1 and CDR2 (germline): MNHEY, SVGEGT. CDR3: CASSYEGQGYGYTF. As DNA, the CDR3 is TGTGCCAGCAGTTACGAAGGACAGGGGTATGGCTACACCTTC.

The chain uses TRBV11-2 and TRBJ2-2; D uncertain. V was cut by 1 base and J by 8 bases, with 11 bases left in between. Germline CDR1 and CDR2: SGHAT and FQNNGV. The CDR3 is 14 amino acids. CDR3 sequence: CASSLGQAIGELFF. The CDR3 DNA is TGTGCCAGCAGCTTAGGGCAGGCCATTGGGGAGCTGTTTTTT.

CDR3 coding DNA: TGTGCCAGCAGCAAATCGTCACGAGCAACTAATGAAAAACTGTTTTTT. Translated: CASSKSSRATNEKLFF. The rearrangement uses TRBV9 and TRBJ1-4; D unclear. Germline CDR1 and CDR2: SGDLS and YYNGEE. The ends were cut back, 4 bases at V and 0 bases at J, with 13 bases in the middle. This CDR3 contains 16 residues.

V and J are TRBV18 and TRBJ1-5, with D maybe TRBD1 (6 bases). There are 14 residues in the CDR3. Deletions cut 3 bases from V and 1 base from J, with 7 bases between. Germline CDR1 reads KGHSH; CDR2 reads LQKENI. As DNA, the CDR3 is TGTGCCAGCTCACCTGGACAGAGCAATCAGCCCCAGCATTTT. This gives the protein CASSPGQSNQPQHF.

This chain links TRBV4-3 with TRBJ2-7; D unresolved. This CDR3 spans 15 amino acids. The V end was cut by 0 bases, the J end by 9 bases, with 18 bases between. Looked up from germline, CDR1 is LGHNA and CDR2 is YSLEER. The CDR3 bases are TGCGCCAGCAGCCAAGATAAGGTATTACTACGAGGGCAGTACTTC. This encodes CASSQDKVLLRGQYF.

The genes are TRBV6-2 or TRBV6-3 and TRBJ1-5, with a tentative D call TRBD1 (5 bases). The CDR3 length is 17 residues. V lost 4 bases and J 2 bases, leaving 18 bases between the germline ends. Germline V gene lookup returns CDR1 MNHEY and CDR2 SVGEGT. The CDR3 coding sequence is TGTGCCAGCAGTTGGAAGGTCAGGGCCTGGGGCAATCAGCCCCAGCATTTT. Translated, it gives CASSWKVRAWGNQPQHF.

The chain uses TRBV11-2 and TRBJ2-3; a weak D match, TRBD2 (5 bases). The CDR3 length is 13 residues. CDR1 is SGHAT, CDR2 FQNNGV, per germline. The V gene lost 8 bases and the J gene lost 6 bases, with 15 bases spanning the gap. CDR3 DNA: TGTGCCAGCCGCCTGGGGAGAGGGGATACGCAGTATTTT. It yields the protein CASRLGRGDTQYF.

CDR3 amino acids: CASSRRERSTGELFF. The CDR3 DNA is TGTGCCAGCAGTCGACGGGAGAGGAGCACCGGGGAGCTGTTTTTT. The gene calls are TRBV2 and TRBJ2-2; tentative D call: TRBD2 (6 bases). The V and J ends lost 5 bases and 4 bases respectively, with 14 bases between them. CDR3 length: 15 residues. Germline V CDR1 and CDR2: SNHLY, FYNNEI.

CDR3 nucleotide sequence: TGTGCCAGCAGCTTAAGGACTAGCTCGAATACGCAGTATTTT. It codes for CASSLRTSSNTQYF. This chain uses TRBV11-2 with TRBJ2-3; 8 bases fit TRBD2. Trimming removed 2 bases from V and 7 bases from J; junction bases left unmatched: 5. CDR3 length equals 14 residues. CDR1 and CDR2 from the germline V gene are SGHAT and FQNNGV.